A single sample gave rise to the 3 T cell receptor beta chains below, sequenced in a study of cytomegalovirus exposure and HLA in healthy donors (dated by TCRdb to about 2017). Receptors were amplified or captured by the immunoSEQ multiplex PCR assay. A mixture of 60 forward primers for TCR Vbeta segments and 13 reverse primers for TCR Jbeta segments was used in the multiplex PCR. As stored in TCRdb, this immuneACCESS dataset retains in-frame rearrangements with V and J assigned. A fraction of the clones does not appear; measured against another copy, unresolved V genes explain less than half of the discrepancy, and the remainder lacks a known reason. The sample has roughly 59,000 clones on record, around 68% of them singletons. Together, the top ten hold about 17% of the sample. The sequenced sample was PBMCs. The receptors were sampled from a man in his forties in good health and CMV-seropositive.

The chain is built from TRBV6-1 and TRBJ1-3; the D is unclear. The CDR3 extends over 12 amino acids. Trimming removed 3 bases from V and 14 bases from J, with 14 bases in between. CDR1 is MNHNS, CDR2 SASEGT, per germline. The CDR3 DNA reads TGTGCCAGCAGTGAGCCCCCCCCGGTGTTATATTTT. Translating gives CASSEPPPVLYF.

The genes are TRBV29-1 and TRBJ2-7; 14 bases fit TRBD2. Germline CDR1 SQVTM, CDR2 ANQGSEA. The CDR3 spans 17 residues. With 7 bases clipped from V and 3 bases from J, the junction kept 14 bases outside the gene matches. The CDR3 here is CSAPRWTSGRSNYEQYF. In DNA form, the CDR3 reads TGCAGCGCTCCCCGCTGGACTAGCGGGAGGAGTAACTACGAGCAGTACTTC.

The V call is TRBV10-3, the J call TRBJ1-5, with D perhaps TRBD1 (6 bases). Germline V CDR1 and CDR2: ENHRY, SYGVKD. This CDR3 is built from 14 residues. Deletions cut 0 bases from V and 4 bases from J, with 7 bases between. The CDR3 loop is CAISESQGNQPQHF. CDR3 nucleotides: TGTGCCATCAGTGAGTCCCAGGGGAATCAGCCCCAGCATTTT.